This T cell receptor beta chain was recorded in a study of T-cell memory formation after mild COVID-19. TCRdb reprocessed the 5' RACE reads with MiXCR, giving one entry per CDR3 protein. The repertoire consists of roughly 400,000 distinct CDR3 sequences, with roughly 24% occurring once and the leading ten covering roughly 9.7%. With 6 bases removed from V and 2 bases from J, the gap between germline ends came to 10 bases. The germline V gene has CDR1 MNHEY and CDR2 SVGAGI. The CDR3 sequence is 14 residues long. The sample comprised PBMCs or a T cell subset sorted from them (not recorded which). The source of this sequence is an adult woman who had mild COVID-19 (a few samples of this study predate the infection). Cell type and time point are not known. The chain carries TRBV6-5 and TRBJ1-4, with TRBD1 as a possible D gene (6 bases). The CDR3 loop reads CASRPGATNEKLFF. The CDR3 DNA follows: TGTGCCAGCAGGCCAGGGGCGACTAATGAAAAACTGTTTTTT.